The following is a TCR beta chain sequence with its context. Original handling: Reference gene primer amplification gave estimated nucleated cell counts. Produced via immunoSEQ multiplex PCR; TCRdb's table is partial and in-frame only. The V and J calls and clone size were taken over from that table, and D and trimming were inferred from the DNA. The sample has approximately 140,000 clones; around four fifths are singletons. CDR3 length: 14 residues. CDR1 and CDR2 (germline): SGHDN, FVKESK. The V gene lost 3 bases and the J gene lost 3 bases, with 11 bases spanning the gap. The sample is drawn from a study of blood T cell repertoires in COVID-19. For the study at large: Specimens from acute and convalescent COVID-19 originated in the United States, Italy and Spain.

The chain recombines TRBV14 with TRBJ1-2; D is undetermined. The sequencing sample was made of peripheral blood. The source of this sequence is a man aged 35 to 55 with active or convalescent COVID-19. CDR3 DNA: TGTGCCAGCAGCCACCCACCCCGGGACTATGGCTACACCTTC. This codes for CASSHPPRDYGYTF.